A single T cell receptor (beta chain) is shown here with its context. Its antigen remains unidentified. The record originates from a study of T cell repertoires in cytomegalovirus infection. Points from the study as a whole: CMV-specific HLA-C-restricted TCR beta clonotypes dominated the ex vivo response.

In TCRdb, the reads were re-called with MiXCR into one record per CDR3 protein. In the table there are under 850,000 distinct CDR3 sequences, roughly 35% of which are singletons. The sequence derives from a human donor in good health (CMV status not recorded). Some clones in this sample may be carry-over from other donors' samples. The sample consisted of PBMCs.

DNA of the CDR3: TGTGCCAGCAAGGGAAGGGACAGCAATTTTCAGCCCCAGCATTTT. This encodes CASKGRDSNFQPQHF. This chain links TRBV12-3 or TRBV12-4 with TRBJ1-5; 7 bases line up with TRBD1. The CDR3 covers 15 residues. Trimming cost V 7 bases and J 6 bases; bases outside gene matches: 12.